The 22 T cell receptor beta chains reported below all come from one sample, sequenced in a study of blood T cell repertoires in COVID-19. Profiling relied on immunoSEQ multiplex PCR, and the TCRdb table lists in-frame clones only, not all of them. The repertoire consists of roughly 100,000 clones, with 80% to 90% occurring once and the leading ten covering approximately 3.5%. Material for sequencing was peripheral blood. The receptors come from a woman in her sixties or seventies with acute or convalescent COVID-19.

The CDR3: CASSSLGGSDTQYF. CDR3 DNA: TGTGCCAGCAGTTCCCTAGGGGGATCAGATACGCAGTATTTT. V usage is TRBV28 and J usage is TRBJ2-3; D may be TRBD1 (6 bases). Looked up from germline, CDR1 is MDHEN and CDR2 is SYDVKM. CDR3 length: 14 amino acids. V was shortened by 4 bases and J by 4 bases, with 12 bases between the two germline ends.

This chain uses TRBV2 with TRBJ1-2, with 7 bases that match TRBD1. The trim removed 6 bases at V and 4 bases at J, leaving 14 bases unmatched. This CDR3 comprises 16 residues. Per the germline V gene, CDR1 is SNHLY and CDR2 is FYNNEI. This CDR3 reads CASRRAPRQGGYGYTF. In nucleotides, the CDR3 is TGTGCCAGCAGGAGGGCCCCCCGACAGGGCGGCTATGGCTACACCTTC.

The chain has TRBV7-9 and TRBJ2-1; possibly TRBD2 for D (5 bases). V shed 5 bases and J shed 0 bases, with 14 bases lying between them. CDR1 SEHNR and CDR2 FQNEAQ come from the germline V gene (reference sequence). This CDR3 contains 16 residues. The CDR3 nucleotides read TGTGCCAGCAGCCCCCTAGGACTTAGCTCCTACAATGAGCAGTTCTTC. This gives the protein CASSPLGLSSYNEQFF.

The chain links TRBV12-5 to TRBJ1-2; TRBD1 agrees at 9 bases. The CDR3 consists of 14 residues. Unmatched junction bases numbered 9, after V lost 5 bases and J lost 8 bases. The germline CDR1 and CDR2 sequences are LGHNT and FRNRAP. The CDR3 sequence: CASGPSQGAQGYTF. In DNA form, the CDR3 reads TGTGCTAGTGGTCCCTCACAGGGGGCGCAGGGCTACACCTTC.

V gene TRBV9 combines with J gene TRBJ1-3; D is uncertain. CDR1 is SGDLS, CDR2 YYNGEE, per germline. CDR3 length equals 15 residues. Trimming cost V 0 bases and J 2 bases, with 9 bases left between them. The CDR3 nucleotides are TGTGCCAGCAGCGTAGAGTCAGGTCCTGGAAACACCATATATTTT. Its translation: CASSVESGPGNTIYF.

The chain carries TRBV14 and TRBJ2-1; TRBD2 matches 10 bases. V lost 1 base and J lost 6; bases outside the gene matches: 9. This CDR3 spans 17 amino acids. Looked up from germline, CDR1 is SGHDN and CDR2 is FVKESK. The CDR3 DNA sequence: TGTGCCAGCAGCCAAGTGGGGAGACTAGCGGGTGGCAATGAGCAGTTCTTC. This encodes CASSQVGRLAGGNEQFF.

The chain recombines TRBV19 with TRBJ1-2; 7 nucleotides match TRBD1. Germline-derived CDR1 and CDR2 are LNHDA and SQIVND (reference sequence). The CDR3 is 16 amino acids. V shed 5 bases, J shed 2 bases, and the junction held 11 bases outside the gene matches. CDR3 nucleotides: TGTGCCAGTAGTCCCGGTTCCGGGACAGCAAACTATGGCTACACCTTC. Translated: CASSPGSGTANYGYTF.

J is TRBJ1-3 and V is TRBV3-1 (or the pseudogene TRBV3-2); weak D call: TRBD1 (6 bases). CDR1 LGHDT and CDR2 YNNKEL come from the germline V gene (reference sequence). The CDR3 spans 14 residues. The V end was cut by 1 base, the J end by 16 bases, with 20 bases between. Here the CDR3 DNA reads TGTGCCAGCAGCCAAGCTGACAGGCCGTTTTCGAAGTATTTT. Translating gives CASSQADRPFSKYF.

The V gene is TRBV6-1, the J gene TRBJ1-3, with D hard to call. The CDR3 is 16 amino acids. CDR1 is MNHNS and CDR2 is SASEGT in the germline V gene. Trimming removed 0 bases at V and 4 bases at J, with 13 bases between. The CDR3 DNA reads TGTGCCAGCAGTGAAGCGCGGAGGGTGTCGGGAAACACCATATATTTT. Its translation: CASSEARRVSGNTIYF.

The chain recombines TRBV6-1 with TRBJ1-1; D ambiguous. The CDR3 contains 14 residues. Germline assignment: CDR1 MNHNS and CDR2 SASEGT. The V and J ends lost 0 bases and 6 bases respectively, with 11 bases between them. The CDR3 loop is CASSEASGDPEAFF. DNA of the CDR3: TGTGCCAGCAGTGAAGCGAGCGGGGATCCTGAAGCTTTCTTT.

The chain is built from TRBV15 and TRBJ2-1, with 11 bases lining up with TRBD2. Germline CDR1 reads LNHNV; CDR2 reads YYDKDF (reference sequence). The CDR3 sequence is 20 residues long. The ends lost 0 bases at V and 0 bases at J; junction bases unmatched: 10. The CDR3 nucleotides are TGTGCCACCAGCAGAGATCAAGGACTAGCGGGTCCCAGCTCCTACAATGAGCAGTTCTTC. Protein: CATSRDQGLAGPSSYNEQFF.

A few counts support this clone. J is TRBJ2-7 and V is TRBV12-5; 7 nucleotides line up with TRBD2. In germline, CDR1 is LGHNT, CDR2 FRNRAP. The CDR3 has 10 amino acids. The CDR3 DNA follows: TGTGCTAGTGGTTTGGTACGGGGGGACGTC. Its translation is CASGLVRGDV.

This chain joins TRBV2 and TRBJ2-5; 14 bases align to TRBD2. V gave up 4 bases and J gave up 5 bases; unmatched junction bases: 0. This CDR3 has 14 amino acids. Germline CDR1 and CDR2: SNHLY and FYNNEI. The CDR3 loop is CASSGLAGGETQYF. In DNA form, the CDR3 reads TGTGCCAGCAGTGGACTAGCGGGAGGGGAGACCCAGTACTTC. Variable domain in full (rest from reference TRBV2 and TRBJ2-5): EPEVTQTPSHQVTQMGQEVILRCVPISNHLYFYWYRQILGQKVEFLVSFYNNEISEKSEIFDDQFSVERPDGSNFTLKIRSTKLEDSAMYFCASSGLAGGETQYFGPGTRLLVL.

The chain has TRBV3-1 (or the pseudogene TRBV3-2) and TRBJ1-1, with a possible D match to TRBD1 (5 bases). Germline CDR1 reads LGHDT; CDR2 reads YNNKEL (reference sequence). This CDR3 is built from 15 residues. V was trimmed by 0 bases and J by 1 base, leaving 9 bases between them. The CDR3 sequence: CASSQEGAGNTEAFF. CDR3 bases: TGTGCCAGCAGCCAAGAAGGGGCTGGGAACACTGAAGCTTTCTTT.

The chain has TRBV6-1 and TRBJ2-2; 9 nucleotides align to TRBD2. In germline, CDR1 is MNHNS, CDR2 SASEGT. The CDR3 loop spans 15 amino acids. The V segment lost 3 bases and the J segment 3 bases; nucleotides outside the gene matches: 2. CDR3 in amino acids: CASSERLADTGELFF. The CDR3 DNA reads TGTGCCAGCAGTGAGCGACTAGCGGACACCGGGGAGCTGTTTTTT.

This clone was seen a single time. The gene calls are TRBV19 and TRBJ2-2; TRBD2 aligns across 8 bases. After removal of 3 bases from V and 5 bases from J, the junction contained 5 bases not matched to a gene. This CDR3 spans 15 amino acids. Germline V lookup: CDR1 LNHDA, CDR2 SQIVND (reference sequence). The chain's CDR3 is CASSIIAGRTGELFF. DNA of the CDR3: TGTGCCAGTAGTATCATAGCGGGACGAACCGGGGAGCTGTTTTTT.

The chain recombines TRBV5-5 with TRBJ1-4; TRBD1 agrees at 7 bases. The germline V gene encodes CDR1 SGHKS and CDR2 YYEKEE (reference sequence). V lost 6 bases and J lost 10; bases outside the gene matches: 15. The CDR3 contains 15 residues. The CDR3 reads CASTLIQGETGKLFF. For the CDR3, the DNA is TGTGCCAGCACCCTTATTCAGGGGGAAACAGGAAAACTGTTTTTT.

V gene TRBV12-5 combines with J gene TRBJ1-3; D is perhaps TRBD1 (6 bases). V was cut by 1 base and J by 2 bases, with 6 bases left in between. Germline values: CDR1 LGHNT, CDR2 FRNRAP. CDR3 length equals 14 residues. The CDR3 nucleotides read TGTGCTAGTGGTTTGGGACAGGCTGGAAACACCATATATTTT. This encodes CASGLGQAGNTIYF.

This rearrangement joins TRBV5-6 to TRBJ2-7, with 7 nucleotides matching TRBD1. The trim removed 4 bases at V and 0 bases at J, leaving 4 bases unmatched. CDR1 SGHDT and CDR2 YYEEEE come from the germline V gene. This CDR3 is built from 14 residues. CDR3 in amino acids: CASSQQGISYEQYV. CDR3 nucleotides: TGTGCCAGCAGCCAACAGGGGATCTCCTACGAGCAGTACGTC.

This rearrangement joins TRBV28 to TRBJ1-1; possible D gene TRBD1, 5 bases. V lost 5 bases and J lost 5, with 15 bases in between. CDR1 is MDHEN, CDR2 SYDVKM, per germline. The CDR3 sequence is 14 residues long. For the CDR3, the DNA is TGTGCCAGCAGTCCCCCGGAGGGGCGAACTGAAGCTTTCTTT. This translates into CASSPPEGRTEAFF.

The CDR3 region is CASSVRDRGRGETQYF. CDR3 DNA sequence: TGCGCCAGCAGCGTCCGGGACAGGGGTAGGGGAGAGACCCAGTACTTC. V is TRBV5-1 and J is TRBJ2-5; TRBD1 matches 10 bases. This CDR3 spans 16 amino acids. Germline values: CDR1 SGHRS, CDR2 YFSETQ. V trimming: 4 bases; J trimming: 4 bases; junction bases outside the gene matches: 10.

V is TRBV24-1 and J is TRBJ1-5; a possible D gene is TRBD1 (5 bases). The germline V and J ends were trimmed by 2 bases and 5 bases, with 9 bases remaining between them. Germline lookup yields CDR1 KGHDR and CDR2 SFDVKD. The CDR3 contains 14 residues. The CDR3 protein is CATSDSRAHQPQHF. In nucleotides, the CDR3 is TGTGCCACCAGTGATTCCAGGGCCCATCAGCCCCAGCATTTT.